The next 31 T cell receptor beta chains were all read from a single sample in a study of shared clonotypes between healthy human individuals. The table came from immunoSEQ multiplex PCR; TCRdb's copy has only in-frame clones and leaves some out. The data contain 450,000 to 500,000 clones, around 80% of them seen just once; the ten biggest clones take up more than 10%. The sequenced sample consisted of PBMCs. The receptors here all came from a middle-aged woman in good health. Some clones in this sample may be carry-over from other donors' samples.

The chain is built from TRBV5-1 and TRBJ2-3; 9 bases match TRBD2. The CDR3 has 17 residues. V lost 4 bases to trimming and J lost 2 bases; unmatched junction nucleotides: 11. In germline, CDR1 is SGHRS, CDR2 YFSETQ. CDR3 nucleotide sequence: TGCGCCAGCAGCCAAGCTAGCGGGAACTCGATCACAGATACGCAGTATTTT. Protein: CASSQASGNSITDTQYF.

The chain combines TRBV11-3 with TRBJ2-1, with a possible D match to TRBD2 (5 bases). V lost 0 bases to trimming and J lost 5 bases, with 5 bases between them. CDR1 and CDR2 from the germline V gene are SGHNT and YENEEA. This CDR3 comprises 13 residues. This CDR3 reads CASSLEGDNEQFF. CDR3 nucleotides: TGTGCCAGCAGCTTAGAGGGAGACAATGAGCAGTTCTTC.

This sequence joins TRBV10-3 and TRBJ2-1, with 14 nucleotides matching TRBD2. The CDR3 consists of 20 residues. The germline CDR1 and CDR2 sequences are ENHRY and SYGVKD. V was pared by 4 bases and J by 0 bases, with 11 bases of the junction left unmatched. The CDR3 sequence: CAISGPRTSGRTSSYNEQFF. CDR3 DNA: TGTGCCATCAGTGGCCCTAGGACTAGCGGGAGGACAAGCTCCTACAATGAGCAGTTCTTC.

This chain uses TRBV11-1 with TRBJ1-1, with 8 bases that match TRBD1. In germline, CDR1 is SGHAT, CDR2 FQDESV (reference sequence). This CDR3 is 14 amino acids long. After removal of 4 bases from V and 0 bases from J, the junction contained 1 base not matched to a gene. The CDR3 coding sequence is TGTGCCAGCAGCTCGGACAGGGTGAACACTGAAGCTTTCTTT. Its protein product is CASSSDRVNTEAFF.

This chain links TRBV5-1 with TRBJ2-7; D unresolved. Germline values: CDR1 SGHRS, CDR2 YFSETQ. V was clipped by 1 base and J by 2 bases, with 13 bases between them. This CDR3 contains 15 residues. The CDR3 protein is CASSLWQARPYEQYF. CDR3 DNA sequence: TGCGCCAGCAGCTTGTGGCAGGCGCGTCCCTACGAGCAGTACTTC.

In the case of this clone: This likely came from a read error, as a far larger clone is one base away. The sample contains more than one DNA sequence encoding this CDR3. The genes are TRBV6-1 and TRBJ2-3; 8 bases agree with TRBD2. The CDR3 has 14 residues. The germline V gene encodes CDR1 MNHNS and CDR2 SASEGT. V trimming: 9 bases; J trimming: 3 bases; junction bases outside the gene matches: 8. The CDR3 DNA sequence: TGTGCCAGTAGAGGCGGACTAGCAACAGATACGCAGTATTTT. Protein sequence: CASRGGLATDTQYF.

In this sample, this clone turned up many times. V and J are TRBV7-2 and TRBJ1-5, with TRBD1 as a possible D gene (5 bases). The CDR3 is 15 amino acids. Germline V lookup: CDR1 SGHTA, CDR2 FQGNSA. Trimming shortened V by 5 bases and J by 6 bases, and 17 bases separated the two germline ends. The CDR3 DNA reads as TGTGCCAGCAGCCCAAAGACCAGGGATGGTCAGCCCCAGCATTTT. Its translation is CASSPKTRDGQPQHF.

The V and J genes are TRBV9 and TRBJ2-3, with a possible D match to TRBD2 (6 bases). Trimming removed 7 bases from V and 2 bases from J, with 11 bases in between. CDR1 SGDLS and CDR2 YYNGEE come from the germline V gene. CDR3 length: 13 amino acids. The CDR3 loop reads CASGGLPTDTQYF. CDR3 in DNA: TGTGCCAGCGGCGGACTACCCACAGATACGCAGTATTTT. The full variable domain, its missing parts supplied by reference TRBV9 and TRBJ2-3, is DSGVTQTPKHLITATGQRVTLRCSPRSGDLSVYWYQQSLDQGLQFLIQYYNGEERAKGNILERFSAQQFPDLHSELNLSSLELGDSALYFCASGGLPTDTQYFGPGTRLTVL.

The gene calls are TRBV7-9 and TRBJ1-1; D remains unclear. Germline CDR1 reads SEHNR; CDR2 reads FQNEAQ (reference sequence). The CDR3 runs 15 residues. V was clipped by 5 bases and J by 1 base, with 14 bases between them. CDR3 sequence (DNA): TGTGCCAGCAGCCTTGGAGGTTTAAAGAACACTGAAGCTTTCTTT. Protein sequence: CASSLGGLKNTEAFF.

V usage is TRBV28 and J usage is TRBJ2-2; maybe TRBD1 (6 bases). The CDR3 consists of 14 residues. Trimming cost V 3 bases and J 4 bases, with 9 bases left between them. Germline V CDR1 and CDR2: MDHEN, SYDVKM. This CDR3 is CASSLLGGTGELFF. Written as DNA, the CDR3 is TGTGCCAGCAGTTTGCTAGGGGGCACCGGGGAGCTGTTTTTT.

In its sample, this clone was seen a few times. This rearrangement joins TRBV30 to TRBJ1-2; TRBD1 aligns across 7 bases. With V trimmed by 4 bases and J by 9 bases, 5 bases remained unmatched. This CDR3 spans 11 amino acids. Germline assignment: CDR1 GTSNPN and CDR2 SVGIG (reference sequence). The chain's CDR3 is CAWTQGQRYTF. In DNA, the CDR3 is TGTGCCTGGACCCAGGGACAGCGCTACACCTTC.

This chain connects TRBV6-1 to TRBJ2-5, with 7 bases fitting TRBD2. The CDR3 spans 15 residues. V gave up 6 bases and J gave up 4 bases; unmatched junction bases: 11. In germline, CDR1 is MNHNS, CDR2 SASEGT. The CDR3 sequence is CASSRRLADPETQYF. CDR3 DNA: TGTGCCAGCAGCCGGCGGCTAGCGGATCCAGAGACCCAGTACTTC.

CDR3 DNA sequence: TGTGCCAGCAGTGAAAGTTTGGCTAGCGGGGGCACCAGCTACGAGCAGTACTTC. Translated, it gives CASSESLASGGTSYEQYF. The rearrangement links TRBV6-1 to TRBJ2-7; 10 bases align to TRBD2. The length of the CDR3 is 18 residues. CDR1 and CDR2 from the germline V gene are MNHNS and SASEGT. The V gene end was trimmed by 2 bases and the J gene end by 3 bases; junction bases not matched to a gene: 13.

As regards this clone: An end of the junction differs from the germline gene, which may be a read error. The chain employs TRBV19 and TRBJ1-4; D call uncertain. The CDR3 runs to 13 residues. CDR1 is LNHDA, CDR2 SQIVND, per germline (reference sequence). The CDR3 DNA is TGTGCCAGTAGTAAGGGAACTGATGAAAAACTGTTTTTT. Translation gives CASSKGTDEKLFF.

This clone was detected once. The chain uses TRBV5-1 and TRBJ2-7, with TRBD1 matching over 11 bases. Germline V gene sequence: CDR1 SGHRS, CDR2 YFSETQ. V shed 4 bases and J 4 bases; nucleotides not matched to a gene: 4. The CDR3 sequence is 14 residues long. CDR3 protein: CASSARDRGYEQYF. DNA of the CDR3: TGCGCCAGCAGCGCCCGGGACAGGGGGTACGAGCAGTACTTC.

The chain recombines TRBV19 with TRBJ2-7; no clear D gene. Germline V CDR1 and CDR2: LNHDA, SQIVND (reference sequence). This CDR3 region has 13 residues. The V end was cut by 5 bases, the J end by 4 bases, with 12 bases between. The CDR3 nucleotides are TGTGCCAGTAGTTCCCTCCAACCTTACGAGCAGTACTTC. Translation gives CASSSLQPYEQYF.

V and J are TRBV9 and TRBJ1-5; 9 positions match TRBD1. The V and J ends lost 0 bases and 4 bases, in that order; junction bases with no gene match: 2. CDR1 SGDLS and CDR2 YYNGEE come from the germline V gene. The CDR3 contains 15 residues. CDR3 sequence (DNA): TGTGCCAGCAGCGTAGATGGACAGGGGAATCAGCCCCAGCATTTT. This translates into CASSVDGQGNQPQHF.

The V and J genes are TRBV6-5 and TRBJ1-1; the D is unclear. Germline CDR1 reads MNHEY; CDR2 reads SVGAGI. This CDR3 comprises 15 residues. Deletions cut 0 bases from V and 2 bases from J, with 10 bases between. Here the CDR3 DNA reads TGTGCCAGCAGTTACTCGAGGGTTGGAAACACTGAAGCTTTCTTT. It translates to CASSYSRVGNTEAFF.

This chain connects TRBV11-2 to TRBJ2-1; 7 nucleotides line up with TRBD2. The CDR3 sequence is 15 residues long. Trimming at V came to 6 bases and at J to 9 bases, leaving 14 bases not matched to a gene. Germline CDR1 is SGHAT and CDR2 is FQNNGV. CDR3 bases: TGTGCCAGCAGGGAGTGGCTAGCGGTGCCCGGTGAGCAGTTCTTC. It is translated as CASREWLAVPGEQFF.

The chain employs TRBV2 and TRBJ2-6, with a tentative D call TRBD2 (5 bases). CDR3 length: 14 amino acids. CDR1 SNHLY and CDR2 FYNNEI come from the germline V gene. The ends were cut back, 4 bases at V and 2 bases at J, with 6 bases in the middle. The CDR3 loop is CASSALAGANVLTF. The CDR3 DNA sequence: TGTGCCAGCAGTGCACTAGCTGGGGCCAACGTCCTGACTTTC.

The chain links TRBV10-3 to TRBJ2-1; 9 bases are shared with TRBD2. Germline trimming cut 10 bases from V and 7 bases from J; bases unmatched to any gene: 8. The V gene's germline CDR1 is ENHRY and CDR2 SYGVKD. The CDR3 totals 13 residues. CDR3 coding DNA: TGTGCCACCGTAGCGGGAGAAGGGAATGAGCAGTTCTTC. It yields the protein CATVAGEGNEQFF.

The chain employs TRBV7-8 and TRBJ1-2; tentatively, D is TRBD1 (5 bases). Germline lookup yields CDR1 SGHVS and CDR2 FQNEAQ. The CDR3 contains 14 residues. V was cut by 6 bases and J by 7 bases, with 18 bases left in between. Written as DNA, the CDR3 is TGTGCCAGCAGGCGGGACGGCCGATATGGTGGCTACACCTTC. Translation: CASRRDGRYGGYTF.

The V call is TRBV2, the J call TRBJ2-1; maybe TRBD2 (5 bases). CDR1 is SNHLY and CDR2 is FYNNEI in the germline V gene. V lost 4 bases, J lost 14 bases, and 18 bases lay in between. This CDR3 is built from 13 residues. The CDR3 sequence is CASSGYEGVKEFF. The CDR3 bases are TGTGCCAGCAGTGGGTACGAGGGAGTAAAGGAGTTCTTC.

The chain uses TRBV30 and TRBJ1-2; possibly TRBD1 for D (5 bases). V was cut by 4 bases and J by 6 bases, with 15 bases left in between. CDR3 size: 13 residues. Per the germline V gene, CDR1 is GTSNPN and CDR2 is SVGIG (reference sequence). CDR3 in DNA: TGTGCCTGGACCATGGGATGGGGGAATGGCTACACCTTC. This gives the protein CAWTMGWGNGYTF.

The chain's CDR3 is CASSLNGQSNQPQHF. CDR3 nucleotides: TGTGCCAGCAGTTTGAATGGACAGAGCAATCAGCCCCAGCATTTT. The chain recombines TRBV27 with TRBJ1-5; possibly TRBD1 for D (6 bases). Trimming stripped 3 bases from V and 1 base from J, with 10 bases between. The germline gives CDR1 MNHEY, CDR2 SMNVEV (reference sequence). The CDR3 spans 15 residues.

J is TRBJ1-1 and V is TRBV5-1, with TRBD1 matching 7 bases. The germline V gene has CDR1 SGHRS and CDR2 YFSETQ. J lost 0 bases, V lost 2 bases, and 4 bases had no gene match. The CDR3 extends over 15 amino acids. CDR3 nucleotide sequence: TGCGCCAGCAGCTTAGGGGGCAGGATGAACACTGAAGCTTTCTTT. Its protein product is CASSLGGRMNTEAFF. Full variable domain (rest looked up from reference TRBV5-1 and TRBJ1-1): KAGVTQTPRYLIKTRGQQVTLSCSPISGHRSVSWYQQTPGQGLQFLFEYFSETQRNKGNFPGRFSGRQFSNSRSEMNVSTLELGDSALYLCASSLGGRMNTEAFFGQGTRLTVV.

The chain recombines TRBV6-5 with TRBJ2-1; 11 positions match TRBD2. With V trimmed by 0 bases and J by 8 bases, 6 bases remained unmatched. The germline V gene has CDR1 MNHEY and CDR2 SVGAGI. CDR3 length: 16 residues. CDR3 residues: CASSYSTSGSGDEQFF. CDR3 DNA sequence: TGTGCCAGCAGTTACTCCACTAGCGGGAGCGGGGATGAGCAGTTCTTC.

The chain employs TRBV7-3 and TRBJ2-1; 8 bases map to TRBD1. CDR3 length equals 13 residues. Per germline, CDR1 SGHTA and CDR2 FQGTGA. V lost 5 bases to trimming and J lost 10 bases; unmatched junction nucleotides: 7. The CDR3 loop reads CASSVTGGSEQFF. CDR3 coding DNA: TGTGCCAGCAGCGTCACAGGGGGGTCGGAGCAGTTCTTC.

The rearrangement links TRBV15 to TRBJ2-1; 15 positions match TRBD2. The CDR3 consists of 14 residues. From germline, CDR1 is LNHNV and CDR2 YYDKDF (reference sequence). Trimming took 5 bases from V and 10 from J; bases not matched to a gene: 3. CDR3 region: CATSQGTSGREQFF. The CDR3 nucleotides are TGTGCCACCAGCCAAGGGACTAGCGGGAGGGAGCAGTTCTTC.

In DNA, the CDR3 is TGCGCCAGCAGCCAGACAGGGACATACAATGAGCAGTTCTTC. Translation gives CASSQTGTYNEQFF. V gene TRBV4-1 combines with J gene TRBJ2-1; 7 positions agree with TRBD1. The germline CDR1 and CDR2 sequences are MGHRA and YSYEKL. With 3 bases clipped from V and 4 bases from J, the junction kept 3 bases outside the gene matches. This CDR3 is built from 14 residues.

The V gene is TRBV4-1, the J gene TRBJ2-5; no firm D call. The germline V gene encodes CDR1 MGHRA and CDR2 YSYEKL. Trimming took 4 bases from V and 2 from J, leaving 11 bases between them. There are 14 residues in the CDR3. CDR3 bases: TGCGCCAGCAGCCCGCAGGTCGGGCAAGAGACCCAGTACTTC. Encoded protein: CASSPQVGQETQYF.